Listed below are T cell receptor beta chains from one sample, sequenced in a study of cytomegalovirus exposure and HLA in healthy donors. This table comes from immunoSEQ multiplex PCR, and its TCRdb copy is limited to in-frame clones, with some not included. The data hold just over 150,000 clones, with about 86% observed a single time. The sequencing input was PBMCs. These receptors were taken from a woman younger than 35 in good health and CMV-seronegative. CDR3s include the opening cysteine and the closing phenylalanine or tryptophan. Fields, in order: J gene, V gene, D gene, clone size, CDR3 protein, CDR3 DNA. D genes are given only for firm matches. Size is omitted from some rows. Given values are once, few, many or a class for expanded clones.

>TRBJ2-2|TRBV30|TRBD2|.
CAWIPRAGLATGELFF
TGTGCCTGGATTCCCCGGGCGGGACTAGCTACCGGGGAGCTGTTTTTT
>TRBJ2-2|TRBV27|TRBD1|once
CASRYGTATGELFF
TGTGCCAGCAGATACGGGACAGCCACCGGGGAGCTGTTTTTT
>TRBJ2-2|TRBV5-1|TRBD1|few
CASSLTGGDTGELFF
TGCGCCAGCAGCTTGACAGGGGGCGACACCGGGGAGCTGTTTTTT
>TRBJ2-1|TRBV27|.|.
CATKQFWSHEQFF
TGTGCCACGAAGCAGTTTTGGAGCCATGAGCAGTTCTTC
>TRBJ2-7|TRBV27|.|.
CASSLSAPYEQYF
TGTGCCAGCAGTTTATCAGCCCCCTACGAGCAGTACTTC
>TRBJ2-1|TRBV10-1|TRBD2|.
CASSERLAEGSYEQFF
TGCGCCAGCAGCGAACGACTAGCAGAAGGATCATATGAGCAGTTCTTC
>TRBJ2-3|TRBV14|.|.
CASTLGERVLTDTQYF
TGTGCCAGCACCCTCGGAGAGCGGGTCTTAACAGATACGCAGTATTTT
>TRBJ2-3|TRBV27|.|once
CASSLLQEKGTDTQYF
TGTGCCAGCAGTTTATTACAGGAAAAGGGCACAGATACGCAGTATTTT
>TRBJ1-2|TRBV25-1|.|.
CASSEGTAGYYGYTF
TGTGCCAGCAGTGAAGGAACGGCAGGCTATTATGGCTACACCTTC
>TRBJ2-7|TRBV6-1|.|.
CASSEATGPTYEQYF
TGTGCCAGCAGTGAAGCGACAGGCCCCACCTACGAGCAGTACTTC
>TRBJ2-7|TRBV6-5|.|once
CASSYSSDYEQYF
TGTGCCAGCAGTTACTCGTCAGACTACGAGCAGTACTTC
>TRBJ1-6|TRBV6-1|TRBD1|.
CASSWTGVSDSPLHF
TGTGCCAGCAGTTGGACAGGGGTATCGGATTCACCCCTCCACTTT
>TRBJ2-7|TRBV23-1|.|.
CASSRGLPDEQYF
TGCGCCAGCAGCCGGGGACTGCCCGACGAGCAGTACTTC
>TRBJ2-3|TRBV11-2|TRBD1|.
CASSLKGTGLSTDTQYF
TGTGCCAGCAGCTTAAAAGGGACAGGGCTAAGCACAGATACGCAGTATTTT
>TRBJ2-2|TRBV5-1|.|.
CASSPTGPGELFF
TGCGCCAGCAGCCCGACAGGTCCCGGGGAGCTGTTTTTT
>TRBJ1-2|TRBV7-9|TRBD1|.
CASSLGDRANYGYTF
TGTGCCAGCAGCTTGGGGGACAGGGCTAACTATGGCTACACCTTC
>TRBJ2-3|TRBV15|.|.
CATSRDGGQPTDTQYF
TGTGCCACCAGCAGAGATGGGGGCCAACCCACAGATACGCAGTATTTT
>TRBJ2-1|TRBV28|TRBD2|.
CASRIGTSGYNEQFF
TGTGCCAGCAGGATCGGGACTAGCGGATACAATGAGCAGTTCTTC
>TRBJ2-7|TRBV11-2|TRBD2|.
CASSLGLAEVYEQYF
TGTGCCAGCAGCTTAGGACTAGCGGAGGTTTACGAGCAGTACTTC
>TRBJ1-1|TRBV27|.|.
CASSPSTGLTEAFF
TGTGCCAGCAGTCCCAGCACAGGGTTGACTGAAGCTTTCTTT
>TRBJ2-3|TRBV6-1|TRBD2|many
CASSEASGSPDTQYF
TGTGCCAGCAGTGAAGCTAGCGGGAGCCCAGATACGCAGTATTTT
>TRBJ2-2|TRBV7-9|.|once
CASSLSGATGELFF
TGTGCCAGCAGCTTAAGTGGGGCTACCGGGGAGCTGTTTTTT
>TRBJ2-2|TRBV28|TRBD2|.
CASSTYTGTSYTGELFF
TGTGCCAGCAGTACTTATACCGGGACTAGTTACACCGGGGAGCTGTTTTTT
>TRBJ2-7|TRBV6-1|.|few
CASSEQVYEQYF
TGTGCCAGCAGCGAGCAGGTCTACGAGCAGTACTTC
>TRBJ2-1|TRBV10-1|TRBD2|.
CASSALAGGANEQFF
TGCGCCAGCAGTGCCCTAGCGGGAGGAGCCAATGAGCAGTTCTTC
>TRBJ2-5|TRBV4-1|.|.
CASSQDGGAGETQYF
TGCGCCAGCAGCCAAGATGGAGGGGCCGGAGAGACCCAGTACTTC
>TRBJ2-7|TRBV7-9|TRBD1|once
CASSLTGGLYEQYF
TGTGCCAGCAGCCTGACAGGGGGCCTCTACGAGCAGTACTTC
>TRBJ1-2|TRBV6-1|TRBD1|.
CASEMDRRDGYTF
TGTGCCAGCGAAATGGACAGGAGGGACGGCTACACCTTC
>TRBJ2-2|TRBV7-9|.|.
CASSPSRLANTGELFF
TGTGCCAGCAGCCCATCAAGACTAGCGAACACCGGGGAGCTGTTTTTT